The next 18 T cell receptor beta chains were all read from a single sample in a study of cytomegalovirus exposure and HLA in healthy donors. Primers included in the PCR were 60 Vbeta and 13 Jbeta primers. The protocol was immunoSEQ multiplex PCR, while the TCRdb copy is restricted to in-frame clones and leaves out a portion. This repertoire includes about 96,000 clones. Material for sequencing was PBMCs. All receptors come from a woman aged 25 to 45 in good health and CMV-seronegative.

The CDR3 region has the DNA TGTGCCAGCAGTTCCGGAGTCCTGAGGAACGAAAAACTGTTTTTT. Translation gives CASSSGVLRNEKLFF. The rearrangement uses TRBV6-1 and TRBJ1-4; D remains ambiguous. The CDR3 spans 15 residues. V was pared by 5 bases and J by 8 bases, with 18 bases between. CDR1 and CDR2 from the germline V gene are MNHNS and SASEGT.

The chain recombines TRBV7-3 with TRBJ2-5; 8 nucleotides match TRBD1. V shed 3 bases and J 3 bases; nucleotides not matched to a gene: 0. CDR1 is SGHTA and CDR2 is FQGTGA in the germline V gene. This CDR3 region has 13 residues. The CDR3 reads CASSLDREETQYF. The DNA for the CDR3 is TGTGCCAGCAGCTTGGACAGGGAAGAGACCCAGTACTTC.

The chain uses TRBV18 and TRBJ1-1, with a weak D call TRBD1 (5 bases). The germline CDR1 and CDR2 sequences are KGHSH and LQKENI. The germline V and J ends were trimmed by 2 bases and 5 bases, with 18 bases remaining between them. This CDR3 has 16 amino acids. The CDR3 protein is CASSPVGARRGTEAFF. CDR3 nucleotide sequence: TGTGCCAGCTCACCAGTAGGGGCCCGTAGGGGTACTGAAGCTTTCTTT.

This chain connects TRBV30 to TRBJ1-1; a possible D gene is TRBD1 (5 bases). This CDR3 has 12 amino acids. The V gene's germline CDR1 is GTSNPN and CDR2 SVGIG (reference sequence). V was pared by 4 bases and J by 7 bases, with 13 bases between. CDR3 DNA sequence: TGTGCCTGGAACGGGGGAAGGAATGAAGCTTTCTTT. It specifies CAWNGGRNEAFF.

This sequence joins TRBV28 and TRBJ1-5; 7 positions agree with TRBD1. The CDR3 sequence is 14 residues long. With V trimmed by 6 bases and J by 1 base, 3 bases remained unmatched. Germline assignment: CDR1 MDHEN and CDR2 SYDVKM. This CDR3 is CASSGDRSNQPQHF. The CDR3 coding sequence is TGTGCCAGCAGCGGGGACAGAAGCAATCAGCCCCAGCATTTT.

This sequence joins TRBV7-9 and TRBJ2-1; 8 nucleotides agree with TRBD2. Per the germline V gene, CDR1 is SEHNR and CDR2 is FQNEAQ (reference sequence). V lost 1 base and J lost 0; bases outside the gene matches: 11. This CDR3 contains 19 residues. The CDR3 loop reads CASSLGFKVAGSSYNEQFF. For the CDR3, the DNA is TGTGCCAGCAGCTTAGGGTTCAAAGTAGCGGGGAGCTCCTACAATGAGCAGTTCTTC. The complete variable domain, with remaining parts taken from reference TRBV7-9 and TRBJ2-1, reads DTGVSQNPRHKITKRGQNVTFRCDPISEHNRLYWYRQTLGQGPEFLTYFQNEAQLEKSRLLSDRFSAERPKGSFSTLEIQRTEQGDSAMYLCASSLGFKVAGSSYNEQFFGPGTRLTVL.

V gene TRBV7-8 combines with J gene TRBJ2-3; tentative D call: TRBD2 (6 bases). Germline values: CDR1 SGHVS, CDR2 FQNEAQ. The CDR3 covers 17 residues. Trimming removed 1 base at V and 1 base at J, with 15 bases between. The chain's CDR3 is CASSLVSWRGGTDTQYF. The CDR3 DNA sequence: TGTGCCAGCAGCTTAGTATCGTGGCGGGGCGGCACAGATACGCAGTATTTT. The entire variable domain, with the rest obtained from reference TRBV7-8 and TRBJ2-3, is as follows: GAGVSQSPRYKVAKRGQDVALRCDPISGHVSLFWYQQALGQGPEFLTYFQNEAQLDKSGLPSDRFFAERPEGSVSTLKIQRTQQEDSAVYLCASSLVSWRGGTDTQYFGPGTRLTVL.

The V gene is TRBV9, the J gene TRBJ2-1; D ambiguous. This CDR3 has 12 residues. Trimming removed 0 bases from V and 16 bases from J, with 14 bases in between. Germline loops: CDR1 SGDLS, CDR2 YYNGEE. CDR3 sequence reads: CASSVVGGPAFF. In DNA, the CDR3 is TGTGCCAGCAGCGTAGTCGGTGGGCCCGCATTCTTC.

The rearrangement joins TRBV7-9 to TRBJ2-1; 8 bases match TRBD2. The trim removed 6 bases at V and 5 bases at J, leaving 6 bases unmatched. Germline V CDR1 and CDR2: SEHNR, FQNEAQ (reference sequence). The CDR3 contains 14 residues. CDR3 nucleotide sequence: TGTGCCAGCAGGCCCGGGACTAGTCACAATGAGCAGTTCTTC. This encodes CASRPGTSHNEQFF.

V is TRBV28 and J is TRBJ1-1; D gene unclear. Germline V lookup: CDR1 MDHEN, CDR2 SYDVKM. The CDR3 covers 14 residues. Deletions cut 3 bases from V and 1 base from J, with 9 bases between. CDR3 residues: CASSFTEGNTEAFF. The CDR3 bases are TGTGCCAGCAGTTTTACCGAGGGGAACACTGAAGCTTTCTTT.

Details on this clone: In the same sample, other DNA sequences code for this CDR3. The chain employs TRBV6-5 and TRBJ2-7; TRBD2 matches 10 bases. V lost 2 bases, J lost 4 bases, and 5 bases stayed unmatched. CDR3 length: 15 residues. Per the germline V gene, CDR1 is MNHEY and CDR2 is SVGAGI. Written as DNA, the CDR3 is TGTGCCAGCAGTTACGGGACTAGCGACCCGTACGAGCAGTACTTC. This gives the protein CASSYGTSDPYEQYF.

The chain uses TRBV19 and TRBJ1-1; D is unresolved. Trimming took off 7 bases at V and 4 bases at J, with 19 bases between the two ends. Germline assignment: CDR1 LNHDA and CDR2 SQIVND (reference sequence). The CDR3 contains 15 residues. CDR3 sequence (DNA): TGTGCCAGTACCCCTGGGCCAGCGGGTATCACTGAAGCTTTCTTT. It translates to CASTPGPAGITEAFF.

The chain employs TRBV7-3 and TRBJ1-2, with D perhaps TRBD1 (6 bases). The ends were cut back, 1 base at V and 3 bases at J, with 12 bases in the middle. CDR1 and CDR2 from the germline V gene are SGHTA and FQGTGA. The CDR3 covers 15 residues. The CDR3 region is CASSLNPGDDYGYTF. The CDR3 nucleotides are TGTGCCAGCAGCTTAAACCCAGGGGACGACTATGGCTACACCTTC.

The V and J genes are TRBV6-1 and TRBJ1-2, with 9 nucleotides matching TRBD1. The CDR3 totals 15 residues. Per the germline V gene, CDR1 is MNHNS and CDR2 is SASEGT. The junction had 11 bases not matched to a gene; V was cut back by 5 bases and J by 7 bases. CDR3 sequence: CASSPAGGTGLGYTF. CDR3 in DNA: TGTGCCAGCAGTCCCGCAGGTGGGACAGGGCTTGGCTACACCTTC.

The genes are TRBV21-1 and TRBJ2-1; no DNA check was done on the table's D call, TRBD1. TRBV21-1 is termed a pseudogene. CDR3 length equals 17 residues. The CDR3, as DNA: TGTGCCAGCAGCAAAAAGGGAACTCGGGACAGGGGAAATGAGCAGTTCTTC. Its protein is CASSKKGTRDRGNEQFF.

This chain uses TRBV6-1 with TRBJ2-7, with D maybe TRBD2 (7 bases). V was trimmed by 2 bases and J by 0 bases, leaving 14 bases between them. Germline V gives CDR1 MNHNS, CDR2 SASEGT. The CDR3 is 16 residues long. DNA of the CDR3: TGTGCCAGCAGTGAATCTGGAGGGGGGGGCTCCTACGAGCAGTACTTC. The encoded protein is CASSESGGGGSYEQYF.

DNA of the CDR3: TGTGCCAGCAGACCTGACAGGCAACTATTCTATGGCTACACCTTC. Its protein is CASRPDRQLFYGYTF. V usage is TRBV6-5 and J usage is TRBJ1-2; maybe TRBD1 (6 bases). The V gene's germline CDR1 is MNHEY and CDR2 SVGAGI. The CDR3 is 15 residues long. V was cut by 6 bases and J by 4 bases, with 18 bases left in between.

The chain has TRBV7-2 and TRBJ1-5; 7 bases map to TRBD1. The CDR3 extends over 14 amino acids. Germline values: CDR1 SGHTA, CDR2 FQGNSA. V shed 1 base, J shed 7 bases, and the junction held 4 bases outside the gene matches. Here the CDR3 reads CASSLGQGDQPQHF. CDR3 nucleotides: TGTGCCAGCAGCTTAGGGCAGGGGGACCAGCCCCAGCATTTT.